This TCR beta chain was sequenced during a study of blood T cells in healthy people across ages. Primed by a sample-barcoded 5' primer and a J-beta primer mix, a second PCR proceeded for roughly 6 to 12 cycles. TCRdb recomputed calls from the 5' RACE reads with MiXCR, one row per CDR3 protein. Of about 730,000 distinct CDR3 sequences in the sample, 35% to 45% were seen once. Trimming stripped 4 bases from V and 3 bases from J, with 9 bases between. The CDR3 consists of 13 residues. Germline V CDR1 and CDR2: SGHDN, FVKESK. The sequenced sample was blood. V and J are TRBV14 and TRBJ1-2; D is possibly TRBD1 (5 bases). This TCR came from a woman between 55 and 75 years old in good health. For the CDR3, the DNA is TGTGCCAGCAGCCCACCAGGGCACTATGGCTACACCTTC. Its protein is CASSPPGHYGYTF.